This T cell receptor beta chain was retrieved from a study of cytomegalovirus exposure and HLA in healthy donors. CDR3 length: 16 residues. Germline values: CDR1 SEHNR, CDR2 FQNEAQ (reference sequence). The V gene end was trimmed by 2 bases and the J gene end by 4 bases; junction bases not matched to a gene: 5. The data were produced by immunoSEQ multiplex PCR, yet TCRdb's version contains in-frame clones alone and is incomplete. The table includes 150,000 to 200,000 clones, about 85% detected once. The sequence derives from a man younger than 30 in good health and CMV-seropositive. The sequenced sample consisted of PBMCs. The chain combines TRBV7-9 with TRBJ2-3; 11 bases align to TRBD2. CDR3 protein: CASSLSTSGISDTQYF. CDR3 DNA: TGTGCCAGCAGCTTATCGACTAGCGGGATTTCAGATACGCAGTATTTT.